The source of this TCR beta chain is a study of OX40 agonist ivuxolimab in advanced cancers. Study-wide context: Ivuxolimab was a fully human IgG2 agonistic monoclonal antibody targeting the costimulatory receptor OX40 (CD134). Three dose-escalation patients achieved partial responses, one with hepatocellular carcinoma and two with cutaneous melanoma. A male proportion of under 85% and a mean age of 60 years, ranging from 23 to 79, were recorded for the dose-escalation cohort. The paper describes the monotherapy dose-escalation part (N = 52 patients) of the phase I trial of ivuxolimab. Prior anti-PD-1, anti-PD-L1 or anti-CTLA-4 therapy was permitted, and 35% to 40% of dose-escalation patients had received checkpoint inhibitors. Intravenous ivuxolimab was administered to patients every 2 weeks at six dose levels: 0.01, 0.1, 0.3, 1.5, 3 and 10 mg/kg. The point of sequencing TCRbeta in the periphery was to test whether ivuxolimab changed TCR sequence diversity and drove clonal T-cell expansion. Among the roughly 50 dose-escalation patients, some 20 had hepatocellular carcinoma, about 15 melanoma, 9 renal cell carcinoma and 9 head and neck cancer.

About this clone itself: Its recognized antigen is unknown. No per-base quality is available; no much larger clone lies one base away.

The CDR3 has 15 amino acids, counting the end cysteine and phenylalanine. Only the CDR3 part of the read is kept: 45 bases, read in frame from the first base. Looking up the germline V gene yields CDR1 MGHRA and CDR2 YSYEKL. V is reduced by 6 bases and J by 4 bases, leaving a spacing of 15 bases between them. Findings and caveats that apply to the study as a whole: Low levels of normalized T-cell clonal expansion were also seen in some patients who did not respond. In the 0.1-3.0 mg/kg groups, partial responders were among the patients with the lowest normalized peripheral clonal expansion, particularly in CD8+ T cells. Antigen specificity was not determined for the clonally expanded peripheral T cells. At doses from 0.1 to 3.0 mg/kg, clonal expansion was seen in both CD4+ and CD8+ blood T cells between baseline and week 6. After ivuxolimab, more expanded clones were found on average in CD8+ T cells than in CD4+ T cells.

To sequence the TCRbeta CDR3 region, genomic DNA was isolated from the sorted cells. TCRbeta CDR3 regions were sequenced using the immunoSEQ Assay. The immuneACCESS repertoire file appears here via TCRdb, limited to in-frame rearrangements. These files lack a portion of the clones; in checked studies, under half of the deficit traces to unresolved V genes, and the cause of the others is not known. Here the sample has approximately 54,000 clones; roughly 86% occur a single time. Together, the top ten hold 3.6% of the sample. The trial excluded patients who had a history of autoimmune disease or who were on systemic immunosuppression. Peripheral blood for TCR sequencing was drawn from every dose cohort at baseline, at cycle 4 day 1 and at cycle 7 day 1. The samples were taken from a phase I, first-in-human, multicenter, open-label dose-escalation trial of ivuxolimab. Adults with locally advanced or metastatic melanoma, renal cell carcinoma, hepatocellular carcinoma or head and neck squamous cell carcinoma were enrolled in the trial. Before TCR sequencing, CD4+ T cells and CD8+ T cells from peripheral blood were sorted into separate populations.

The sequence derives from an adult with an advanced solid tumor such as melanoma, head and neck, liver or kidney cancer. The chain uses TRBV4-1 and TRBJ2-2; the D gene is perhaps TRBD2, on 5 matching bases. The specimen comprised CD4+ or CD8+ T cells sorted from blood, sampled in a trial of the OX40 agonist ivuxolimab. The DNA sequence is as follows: TGCGCCAGCAGAAGGTTTAGCGCCGGCACCGGGGAGCTGTTTTTT. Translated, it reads CASRRFSAGTGELFF.